This is a list of T cell receptor beta chains from one sample in a study of CD8 T cells in Susac syndrome. TCRdb analysed the immunoSEQ multiplex PCR reads with MiXCR anew, one entry per CDR3 protein. The sample has under 200,000 distinct CDR3 sequences; under 95% are singletons. Sequences were obtained from CD4+ T cells from PBMCs. The origin of the receptors is a human donor in good health. The CDR3 runs from the conserved cysteine through the conserved F or W. D genes are given only for firm matches. The listing skips clone size in some rows; elsewhere it reads once, few, many or a size class.

clone_size: -
j_call: TRBJ1-2
v_call: TRBV7-9
d_call: -
cdr3_length: 13
cdr3_nt: TGTGCCAGCAGCTTAAGACCGGGACACGGCTACACCTTC
cdr3_aa: CASSLRPGHGYTF

clone_size: few
j_call: TRBJ2-7
v_call: TRBV18
d_call: TRBD1
cdr3_length: 14
cdr3_nt: TGTGCCAGCTCGCCTCCGGGACAGAACTACGAGCAGTACTTC
cdr3_aa: CASSPPGQNYEQYF

clone_size: -
j_call: TRBJ1-1
v_call: TRBV10-1
d_call: -
cdr3_length: 13
cdr3_nt: TGCGCCAGCAGTGAGTCTCCGAACACTGAAGCTTTCTTT
cdr3_aa: CASSESPNTEAFF

clone_size: -
j_call: TRBJ2-3
v_call: TRBV7-2
d_call: TRBD2
cdr3_length: 19
cdr3_nt: TGTGCCAGCAGCCTGCTAGCGGGGGATCCGGACGGGGGCACAGATACGCAGTATTTT
cdr3_aa: CASSLLAGDPDGGTDTQYF

clone_size: -
j_call: TRBJ2-5
v_call: TRBV2
d_call: -
cdr3_length: 11
cdr3_nt: TGTGCCAGCAGTGAGGTTGAGACCCAGTACTTC
cdr3_aa: CASSEVETQYF

clone_size: few
j_call: TRBJ2-3
v_call: TRBV5-1
d_call: -
cdr3_length: 15
cdr3_nt: TGCGCCAGCAGTTTTGGTGGAATTGGAACAGATACGCAGTATTTT
cdr3_aa: CASSFGGIGTDTQYF

clone_size: -
j_call: TRBJ2-3
v_call: TRBV28
d_call: TRBD2
cdr3_length: 14
cdr3_nt: TGTGCCAGCAGTTCTCTAGCGGGGGCTACCCCGGCGTATTTT
cdr3_aa: CASSSLAGATPAYF

clone_size: once
j_call: TRBJ2-4
v_call: TRBV29-1
d_call: TRBD2
cdr3_length: 13
cdr3_nt: TGCAGCGTTGAAATTATGGAGCGGGGCATTCAGTACTTC
cdr3_aa: CSVEIMERGIQYF

clone_size: -
j_call: TRBJ2-5
v_call: TRBV5-1
d_call: TRBD2
cdr3_length: 16
cdr3_nt: TGCGCCAGCAGCCCCGGGACGGGGGGATTTGGAGAGACCCAGTACTTC
cdr3_aa: CASSPGTGGFGETQYF

clone_size: -
j_call: TRBJ2-7
v_call: TRBV27
d_call: TRBD2
cdr3_length: 15
cdr3_nt: TGTGCCAGCAGTTGGGGACTAGCGGGAGAGTACGAGCAGTACTTC
cdr3_aa: CASSWGLAGEYEQYF

clone_size: -
j_call: TRBJ1-4
v_call: TRBV7-2
d_call: -
cdr3_length: 14
cdr3_nt: TGTGCCAGCAGCCTCGGAGCCGTGAATGAAAAACTGTTTTTT
cdr3_aa: CASSLGAVNEKLFF

clone_size: -
j_call: TRBJ2-5
v_call: TRBV7-8
d_call: TRBD1
cdr3_length: 13
cdr3_nt: TGTGCCACAGCAGGGGGCCTCCAAGAGACCCAGTACTTC
cdr3_aa: CATAGGLQETQYF

clone_size: -
j_call: TRBJ1-2
v_call: TRBV20-1
d_call: -
cdr3_length: 14
cdr3_nt: TGCAGTCCCCCGACATGGGGAAGGGACTATGGCTACACCTTC
cdr3_aa: CSPPTWGRDYGYTF

clone_size: -
j_call: TRBJ1-1
v_call: TRBV10-2
d_call: TRBD1
cdr3_length: 15
cdr3_nt: TGCGCCAGCAGTGTGCATAACAGGGGAAGGACTGAAGCTTTCTTT
cdr3_aa: CASSVHNRGRTEAFF

clone_size: -
j_call: TRBJ1-1
v_call: TRBV3-1
d_call: -
cdr3_length: 14
cdr3_nt: TGTGCCAGCAGCCATCGGGTTCCCAACACTGAAGCTTTCTTT
cdr3_aa: CASSHRVPNTEAFF

clone_size: -
j_call: TRBJ1-2
v_call: TRBV2
d_call: -
cdr3_length: 14
cdr3_nt: TGTGCCAGCAGTGCCCTATTCGGCTACTATGGCTACACCTTC
cdr3_aa: CASSALFGYYGYTF

clone_size: -
j_call: TRBJ1-2
v_call: TRBV29-1
d_call: -
cdr3_length: 12
cdr3_nt: TGCAGCGTAGGGGCGCTTAACTATGGCTACACCTTC
cdr3_aa: CSVGALNYGYTF

clone_size: -
j_call: TRBJ1-2
v_call: TRBV7-9
d_call: -
cdr3_length: 14
cdr3_nt: TGTGCCAGCACCCCCCCCGGGACACCACCAGGGTACACCTTC
cdr3_aa: CASTPPGTPPGYTF

clone_size: -
j_call: TRBJ2-7
v_call: TRBV7-2
d_call: -
cdr3_length: 13
cdr3_nt: TGTGCCAGCAGCTTAGCCAGACGACGTGAGCAGTACTTC
cdr3_aa: CASSLARRREQYF

clone_size: -
j_call: TRBJ1-5
v_call: TRBV6-1
d_call: -
cdr3_length: 12
cdr3_nt: TGTGCCAGCAGAGCAAGCAATCAGCCCCAGCATTTT
cdr3_aa: CASRASNQPQHF

clone_size: -
j_call: TRBJ1-1
v_call: TRBV6-2/TRBV6-3
d_call: TRBD1
cdr3_length: 12
cdr3_nt: TGTGCCAGCAGGTACTCCCCAGGGGGCCCTTTCTTT
cdr3_aa: CASRYSPGGPFF

clone_size: once
j_call: TRBJ2-3
v_call: TRBV29-1
d_call: -
cdr3_length: 10
cdr3_nt: TGCAGCGTACGTGGAGATACGCAGTATTTT
cdr3_aa: CSVRGDTQYF

clone_size: -
j_call: TRBJ2-2
v_call: TRBV7-2
d_call: -
cdr3_length: 13
cdr3_nt: TGTGCCAGCAGCACTCAGAACACCGGGGAGCTGTTTTTT
cdr3_aa: CASSTQNTGELFF

clone_size: -
j_call: TRBJ2-7
v_call: TRBV7-8
d_call: TRBD2
cdr3_length: 15
cdr3_nt: TGTGCCAGCAGCTTAGGCGGGAGAGCCGCCTACGAGCAGTACTTC
cdr3_aa: CASSLGGRAAYEQYF

clone_size: -
j_call: TRBJ2-7
v_call: TRBV27
d_call: -
cdr3_length: 13
cdr3_nt: TGTGCCAGCAGTTTGAGGGAATCCTACGAGCAGTACTTC
cdr3_aa: CASSLRESYEQYF

clone_size: -
j_call: TRBJ1-1
v_call: TRBV30
d_call: -
cdr3_length: 13
cdr3_nt: TGTGCCTGGAGTTTTTCAGTGAACACTGAAGCTTTCTTT
cdr3_aa: CAWSFSVNTEAFF

clone_size: many
j_call: TRBJ2-7
v_call: TRBV7-9
d_call: TRBD1
cdr3_length: 12
cdr3_nt: TGTGCCAGCAGCTCTACAGGGGACGAGCAGTACTTC
cdr3_aa: CASSSTGDEQYF

clone_size: -
j_call: TRBJ1-1
v_call: TRBV29-1
d_call: -
cdr3_length: 16
cdr3_nt: TGCAGCGTTGAAAAACTGACAGGCGTATTGAACACTGAAGCTTTCTTT
cdr3_aa: CSVEKLTGVLNTEAFF

clone_size: -
j_call: TRBJ1-2
v_call: TRBV3-1
d_call: -
cdr3_length: 15
cdr3_nt: TGTGCCAGCAGCCCCAACAATCCGGGGGACTATGGCTACACCTTC
cdr3_aa: CASSPNNPGDYGYTF

clone_size: -
j_call: TRBJ2-5
v_call: TRBV2
d_call: -
cdr3_length: 15
cdr3_nt: TGTGCCAGCAGGGGGCCGGGGGGCTTGATCGGGACCCAGTACTTC
cdr3_aa: CASRGPGGLIGTQYF

clone_size: once
j_call: TRBJ1-1
v_call: TRBV2
d_call: -
cdr3_length: 14
cdr3_nt: TGTGCCAGCGGTAGAGGTAAGGCGAACACTGAAGCTTTCTTT
cdr3_aa: CASGRGKANTEAFF

clone_size: -
j_call: TRBJ1-1
v_call: TRBV7-2
d_call: TRBD1
cdr3_length: 14
cdr3_nt: TGTGCCAGCAGCTTGTTCAGGGGGCAGGCTGAAGCTTTCTTT
cdr3_aa: CASSLFRGQAEAFF

clone_size: -
j_call: TRBJ2-5
v_call: TRBV6-1
d_call: TRBD2
cdr3_length: 14
cdr3_nt: TGTGCCAGCAGGACTAGCGGGAGTCAAGAGACCCAGTACTTC
cdr3_aa: CASRTSGSQETQYF

clone_size: -
j_call: TRBJ2-7
v_call: TRBV28
d_call: -
cdr3_length: 13
cdr3_nt: TGTGCCAGCAGGACCACAGCCCCCTACGAGCAGTACTTC
cdr3_aa: CASRTTAPYEQYF

clone_size: -
j_call: TRBJ1-6
v_call: TRBV6-2/TRBV6-3
d_call: -
cdr3_length: 12
cdr3_nt: TGTGCCAGCAGTCGGGTGAGATCACCCCTCCACTTT
cdr3_aa: CASSRVRSPLHF

clone_size: -
j_call: TRBJ2-5
v_call: TRBV12-3/TRBV12-4
d_call: TRBD2
cdr3_length: 14
cdr3_nt: TGTGCCAGCAGTTCCCGGGACTACGAAGAGACCCAGTACTTC
cdr3_aa: CASSSRDYEETQYF

clone_size: -
j_call: TRBJ2-3
v_call: TRBV7-2
d_call: -
cdr3_length: 15
cdr3_nt: TGTGCCAGCAGCTTAGTGGGTCAGAGCACAGATACGCAGTATTTT
cdr3_aa: CASSLVGQSTDTQYF